This entry is about one T cell receptor (beta chain). Its antigen is unidentified. The sample belongs to a study of shared clonotypes between healthy human individuals. The table came from immunoSEQ multiplex PCR; TCRdb's copy has only in-frame clones and leaves some out. Of about 380,000 clones listed, approximately 96% are singletons. General study findings and limits: A handful of donors had about 5% of their naive CD4 clonotypes in common.

The TCR sequence derives from a young man in good health. Sequenced sample: memory CD8+ T cells sorted from blood. Subset of the sample: CD45RO+ cells pooled with CCR7-negative TemRA cells.

In DNA form, the CDR3 reads TGTGCCAGCAGCCAGGGACTCCGTGACAATGAGCAGTTCTTC. Encoded protein: CASSQGLRDNEQFF. The genes are TRBV5-6 and TRBJ2-1; D is possibly TRBD2 (6 bases). This CDR3 spans 14 amino acids. The V end was cut by 4 bases, the J end by 5 bases, with 13 bases between. In germline, CDR1 is SGHDT, CDR2 YYEEEE.